Listed below are T cell receptor beta chains from one sample, sequenced in a study of T cells in Graves' hyperthyroidism and ophthalmopathy. TCRdb reanalysed the multiplex PCR reads using MiXCR and keeps one entry per CDR3 protein. The sample has over 700,000 distinct CDR3 sequences; about 19% are singletons. Sequenced input: blood. These receptors originate from a woman aged 50 to 60 with Graves' hyperthyroidism that later progressed to Graves' ophthalmopathy. Each CDR3 is given with its conserved first and last residue. D genes are given only for firm matches. Size tells how often a clone was seen (once, few, many) or the class of an expanded clone, and some rows leave it out.

D	V	size	J	DNA	CDR3
-	TRBV5-6	many	TRBJ2-1	TGTGCCAGCAGCTCATACAGGGTCAGCTCCTACAATGAGCAGTTCTTC	CASSSYRVSSYNEQFF
-	TRBV5-1	few	TRBJ1-2	TGCGCCAGCAGCTTGGTAGGGCCCATGGGGCTGGGCTACACCTTC	CASSLVGPMGLGYTF
-	TRBV19	many	TRBJ1-2	TGTGCCAGTAGTGGGGACAATTTGGATGGCTACACCTTC	CASSGDNLDGYTF
TRBD2	TRBV3-1	-	TRBJ2-5	TGTGCCAGCAGCCAGGGACTAGCGGGGGGGCCTTTGGAGACCCAGTACTTC	CASSQGLAGGPLETQYF
-	TRBV7-3	-	TRBJ2-2	TGTGCCAGCAGACGACGGGACACCGGGGAGCTGTTTTTT	CASRRRDTGELFF
-	TRBV20-1	-	TRBJ2-1	TGCAGTGCTATACGCAATGAGCAGTTCTTC	CSAIRNEQFF
-	TRBV7-2	-	TRBJ1-5	TGTGCCAGCAGCTTAGGTACCCGACAGGGCAATCAGCCCCAGCATTTT	CASSLGTRQGNQPQHF
-	TRBV6-1	many	TRBJ1-6	TGTGCCAGCAGTTCCGAACAGGGTTCTTATAATTCACCCCTCCACTTT	CASSSEQGSYNSPLHF
-	TRBV7-9	few	TRBJ2-7	TGTGCCAGCAGCTTAGGGGGCGAGGAGCAGTACTTC	CASSLGGEEQYF
TRBD1	TRBV27	few	TRBJ1-6	TGTGCCAGCAGCCGACGCACAGGGGTCGGTTCACCCCTCCACTTT	CASSRRTGVGSPLHF
-	TRBV20-1	many	TRBJ1-5	TGCAGTGCTAGTCCCAGACAGGTGGGTCAGCCCCAGCATTTT	CSASPRQVGQPQHF
-	TRBV12-3/TRBV12-4	few	TRBJ1-3	TGTGCCAGCAGTCCCTCGGGGGCTGGAAACACCATATATTTT	CASSPSGAGNTIYF
-	TRBV4-1	-	TRBJ1-1	TGCGCCAGCAGCCGGGGCCAGGGCCCTAACACTGAAGCTTTCTTT	CASSRGQGPNTEAFF
TRBD1	TRBV5-1	-	TRBJ1-1	TGCGCCAGCAGGCCGGGTGGGACAGGGAACACTGAAGCTTTCTTT	CASRPGGTGNTEAFF
TRBD2	TRBV5-1	-	TRBJ2-1	TGCGCCAGCAGCTTGGAGGGACTAGTTCCCAATGAGCAGTTCTTC	CASSLEGLVPNEQFF
TRBD2	TRBV3-1	many	TRBJ2-5	TGTGCCAGCAGCCCAAAGATGACTAGCGGGGGGTTCGAGACCCAGTACTTC	CASSPKMTSGGFETQYF
-	TRBV6-1	many	TRBJ1-6	TGTGCCAGCAGTTCCCCGACCGCTTACAATTCACCCCTCCACTTT	CASSSPTAYNSPLHF
-	TRBV6-1	-	TRBJ1-1	TGTGCCAGCGGGAGCACCGGGCCCCCGGGAGCTTTCTTT	CASGSTGPPGAFF
-	TRBV7-9	-	TRBJ2-3	TGTGCCAGCAGCTTATTCCTGGGGGGGCAGTATTTT	CASSLFLGGQYF
-	TRBV7-9	many	TRBJ2-5	TGTGCCAGCAGCTTAAACCACGCAGAGACCCAGTACTTC	CASSLNHAETQYF
-	TRBV7-9	-	TRBJ2-3	TGTGCCAGCAGCCCTGACCTGGATCGTCCAGATACGCAGTATTTT	CASSPDLDRPDTQYF
-	TRBV5-1	many	TRBJ1-1	TGCGCCAGCAGCTTGGTTTCAGGGTCGGACACTGAAGCTTTCTTT	CASSLVSGSDTEAFF
-	TRBV12-3/TRBV12-4	many	TRBJ2-4	TGTGCCAGCAGAGACAGGAACCGAAACATTCAGTACTTC	CASRDRNRNIQYF
-	TRBV9	many	TRBJ1-1	TGTGCCAGCAGCGTACTGGGTAATGAAGCTTTCTTT	CASSVLGNEAFF
-	TRBV12-5	-	TRBJ1-2	TGTGCTAGTGGTGGGGGCAGTCACTATGGCTACACCTTC	CASGGGSHYGYTF
-	TRBV3-1	many	TRBJ2-3	TGTGCCAGCAGCCAATCCCTCGCGGGCACAGATACGCAGTATTTT	CASSQSLAGTDTQYF
-	TRBV30	-	TRBJ2-5	TGTGCCTGGAGTCGAACAGAGCAAGAGACCCAGTACTTC	CAWSRTEQETQYF
-	TRBV7-2	-	TRBJ2-3	TGTGCCAGCAGCTCCCTTAGCGAGGGCACAGATACGCAGTATTTT	CASSSLSEGTDTQYF
-	TRBV5-6	few	TRBJ1-1	TGTGCCAGCAGCTTCAAGGATCTGTACACTGAAGCTTTCTTT	CASSFKDLYTEAFF
-	TRBV12-3/TRBV12-4	few	TRBJ2-3	TGTGCCAGCAGTCGCGACAGGTATACGCAGTATTTT	CASSRDRYTQYF
-	TRBV12-3/TRBV12-4	many	TRBJ1-6	TGTGCCAGCACTCCCTCGGAGGCGGGGGGATCACCCCTCCACTTT	CASTPSEAGGSPLHF
-	TRBV27	few	TRBJ1-5	TGTGCCAGCAGTTTTGGGGGAGGGCCAAATCAGCCCCAGCATTTT	CASSFGGGPNQPQHF
TRBD1	TRBV18	few	TRBJ1-5	TGTGCCAGCTCACCACAGGGGACAGGGCCTAATCAGCCCCAGCATTTT	CASSPQGTGPNQPQHF
-	TRBV18	many	TRBJ1-5	TGTGCCAGCTCGGACGAGGGCAATCAGCCCCAGCATTTT	CASSDEGNQPQHF
-	TRBV30	-	TRBJ1-4	TGTGCCTGGAGTGGTGGGGGTTGGGCTAATGAAAAACTGTTTTTT	CAWSGGGWANEKLFF
-	TRBV5-6	few	TRBJ2-5	TGTGCCAGCAGCTTGGCCCCTGACAGTCTCCAAGAGACCCAGTACTTC	CASSLAPDSLQETQYF
TRBD1	TRBV12-3/TRBV12-4	many	TRBJ2-1	TGTGCCAGCAGTTTAGACAGGGGGAGTGGTAATGAGCAGTTCTTC	CASSLDRGSGNEQFF
TRBD1	TRBV19	-	TRBJ1-5	TGTGCCAGTAGTGTGGGACAGGGGGGGGCATGGCGGCCCCAGCATTTT	CASSVGQGGAWRPQHF
TRBD1	TRBV6-6	-	TRBJ2-7	TGTGCCAGCAGTTACAAGACAGGGAGCTCCTACGAGCAGTACTTC	CASSYKTGSSYEQYF
-	TRBV3-1	many	TRBJ1-5	TGTGCCAGCAGCCCCCCATTCGGCAGACAGCAAGGACTAAATCAGCCCCAGCATTTT	CASSPPFGRQQGLNQPQHF
-	TRBV6-1	few	TRBJ2-2	TGTGCCAGCAGTGAAGTACCAGAGTACACCGGGGAGCTGTTTTTT	CASSEVPEYTGELFF